This T cell receptor (beta chain) comes out of a study of T cell responses to AZD1222 COVID-19 vaccine (dated by TCRdb to the early 2020s). Notes on the research overall: AZD1222 recipients with second doses at about 4 weeks or about 12 weeks were pooled, because spike-specific TCR depth and breadth did not differ between schedules. Trial participants were enrolled by age into subgroups of 18-55, 56-69 and 70-plus years, and 148, 28 and 57 TCR-sequenced participants, respectively, were included in these subgroups. A total of about 230 trial participants underwent TCR sequencing, of whom around 200 received two doses of AZD1222 and some 26 received two doses of the MenACWY control vaccine. Broader findings and caveats from the paper: The vaccine-associated CD4 TCRs covered the entire spike protein, and the dominant responses fell in regions 160-218 and 743-854. After two AZD1222 doses, both the breadth and the depth of spike-specific TCRs were significantly higher than at day 0 and than in MenACWY recipients. Because no day 14 peak-response samples were available, repertoires were characterized only after the peak T cell response. The 56-69-year group was small, and its depth increase did not reach significance, likely because of low power. Conclusions about previously exposed vaccinees are limited, since just a handful of AZD1222 recipients were seropositive for SARS-CoV-2 at baseline. Participants were mostly white British, with more females than males. The authors suggested clonal diversity may have been underestimated. Epitopes outside the regions mutated in the B.1.351 and B.1.1.7 variants were reportedly recognized by nearly half of the unique spike-specific TCRs.

The CDR3 regions of human TCRbeta chains were analyzed by immunosequencing. The published analysis was carried out like this. Repertoire TCRs were matched against a reference library of SARS-CoV-2-specific TCRs generated with the MIRA antigen-specificity platform. Breadth was defined as the fraction of unique TCRs that were SARS-CoV-2-associated. Depth was defined as the fraction of total T cells that were SARS-CoV-2-associated. Using the MIRA data, every spike-specific TCR was mapped to the spike region that the TCR reacted to and assigned to either a CD4 or a CD8 class. Log10-transformed breadth and depth values were compared by one-way ANOVA with Sidak's multiple comparisons tests. Held by TCRdb, this immuneACCESS table contains in-frame sequences only and omits some clones. Under half of the omission traces to an unresolved V gene where checked; the cause of the rest is unknown. V and J calls and clone size are copied from that table; D and trimming were computed from the DNA. The sample table lists over 100,000 clones, roughly 87% of them with a count of one. The ten top clones hold around 4.8% of the sample.

On this clone: The antigen it binds to is not known. Per-nucleotide qualities are absent, and no much larger clonotype sits a single base away.

Per the publication, the time point label means: baseline before first vaccination. Samples from vaccinated people were obtained from the UK trials COV001 and COV002, which included a single-blind randomized controlled phase 2/3 trial of AZD1222 (ChAdOx1 nCoV-19) in healthy adults. For TCRbeta chain sequencing, PBMC samples from trial participants were taken at day 0 and at day 28 after the second dose. CDR1 and CDR2, looked up from the germline V gene, are SQVTM and ANQGSEA. The germline V end is reduced by 4 bases and the J end by 1 base; junction bases left unmatched: 2. Including the terminal cysteine and phenylalanine, the CDR3 comprises 13 residues. Only the CDR3 portion is preserved as DNA: 39 bases, with reading frame beginning at the first base.

The chain links TRBV29-1 with TRBJ2-3; 7 of the junction bases match TRBD2. This receptor was identified in an adult in good health. This sample comprised peripheral blood, obtained on day 0 of AZD1222 vaccination. The CDR3 loop reads CSVGAGGTDTQYF. The base sequence is TGCAGCGTTGGGGCGGGGGGCACAGATACGCAGTATTTT.